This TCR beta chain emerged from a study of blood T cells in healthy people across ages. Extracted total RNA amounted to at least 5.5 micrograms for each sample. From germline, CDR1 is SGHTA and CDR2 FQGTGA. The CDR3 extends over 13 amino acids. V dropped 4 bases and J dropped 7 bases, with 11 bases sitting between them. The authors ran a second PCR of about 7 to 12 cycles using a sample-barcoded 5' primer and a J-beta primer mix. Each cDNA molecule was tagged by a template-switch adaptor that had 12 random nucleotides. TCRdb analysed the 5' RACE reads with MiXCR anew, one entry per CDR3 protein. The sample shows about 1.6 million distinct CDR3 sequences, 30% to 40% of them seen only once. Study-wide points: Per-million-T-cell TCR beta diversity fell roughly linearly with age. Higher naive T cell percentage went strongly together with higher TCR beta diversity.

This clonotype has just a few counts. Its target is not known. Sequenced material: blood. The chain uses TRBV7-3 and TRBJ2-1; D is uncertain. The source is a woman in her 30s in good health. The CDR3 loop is CASSSLESNEQFF. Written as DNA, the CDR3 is TGTGCCAGCAGCTCCCTCGAGTCGAATGAGCAGTTCTTC.